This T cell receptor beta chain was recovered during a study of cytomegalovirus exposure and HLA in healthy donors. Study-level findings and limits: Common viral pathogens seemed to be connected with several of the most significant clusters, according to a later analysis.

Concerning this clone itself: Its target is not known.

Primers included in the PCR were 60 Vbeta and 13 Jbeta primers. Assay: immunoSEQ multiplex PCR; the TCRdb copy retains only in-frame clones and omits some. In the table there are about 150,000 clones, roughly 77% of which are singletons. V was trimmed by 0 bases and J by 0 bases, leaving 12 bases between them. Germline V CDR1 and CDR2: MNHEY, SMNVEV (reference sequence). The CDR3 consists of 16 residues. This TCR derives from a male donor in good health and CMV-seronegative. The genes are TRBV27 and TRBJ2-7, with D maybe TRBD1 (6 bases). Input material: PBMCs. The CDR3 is CASSLSAQGLSYEQYF. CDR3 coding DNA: TGTGCCAGCAGTTTATCGGCTCAGGGGCTCTCCTACGAGCAGTACTTC.